The rows below give T cell receptor beta chains drawn from one sample of a study of T-cell memory formation after mild COVID-19. One entry per CDR3 protein, called by TCRdb with MiXCR from the 5' RACE reads. Here the sample spans under 550,000 distinct CDR3 sequences, roughly 18% being singletons. Sequenced sample: PBMCs or a T cell subset sorted from them (not recorded which). All receptors come from a man aged 18 to 30 who had mild COVID-19 (a few samples of this study predate the infection). Cell type and time point are not known. Both conserved end residues are part of each CDR3. Each record gives: CDR3 DNA, CDR3 protein, clone size, D gene, J gene, V gene. A D gene is named only where the DNA matches it firmly. Rows give clone size only sometimes, using once, few, many, or a class for an expanded clone.

TGTGCCAGCAGCTTGGAGCGGGGGGTTTCCAATCAGCCCCAGCATTTT | CASSLERGVSNQPQHF | few | NA | TRBJ1-5 | TRBV5-6
TGTGCCAGCGTCAAAAATGGACAGGGGAACACTGAAGCTTTCTTT | CASVKNGQGNTEAFF | NA | TRBD1 | TRBJ1-1 | TRBV12-3/TRBV12-4
TGTGCCAGCAGCCAGAGGACTAGCGGGGGGGCCGGGTTACCGCAGTATTTT | CASSQRTSGGAGLPQYF | few | TRBD2 | TRBJ2-3 | TRBV3-1
TGTGCCAGCAGCTTAGATCCGCAATCGAAGACCCAGTACTTC | CASSLDPQSKTQYF | NA | NA | TRBJ2-5 | TRBV7-6
TGCAGTGCTAGAGAAATCGGGTCTCACACCATATATTTT | CSAREIGSHTIYF | NA | NA | TRBJ1-3 | TRBV20-1
TGTGCCAGCAGTTGGGGCGCCACAGATACGCAGTATTTT | CASSWGATDTQYF | NA | NA | TRBJ2-3 | TRBV6-2/TRBV6-3
TGTGCCACCAGTGACACACAGGGGCATGGGGCAGATACGCAGTATTTT | CATSDTQGHGADTQYF | NA | TRBD1 | TRBJ2-3 | TRBV24-1
TGTGCCAGCAGCTTTTATGGGACAGGGAACAATCAGCCCCAGCATTTT | CASSFYGTGNNQPQHF | NA | TRBD1 | TRBJ1-5 | TRBV7-2
TGTGCCAGCACTTCAACCACAGATACGCAGTATTTT | CASTSTTDTQYF | many | NA | TRBJ2-3 | TRBV6-5
TGTGCCAGCAGCTTAAGGGGGGGGGCCGGAGGCGAGCAGTACTTC | CASSLRGGAGGEQYF | few | NA | TRBJ2-7 | TRBV7-2
TGTGCCAGCAGCTCTACCGGGACAGGGGCGGAAGCTTTCTTT | CASSSTGTGAEAFF | NA | TRBD1 | TRBJ1-1 | TRBV7-9
TGTGCCAGCACTCTCGTCTCCGGGGAGCTGTTTTTT | CASTLVSGELFF | few | NA | TRBJ2-2 | TRBV28
TGTGCCAGCAGCCAAGGTGGCGCGTTCTATGGCTACACCTTC | CASSQGGAFYGYTF | NA | NA | TRBJ1-2 | TRBV27
TGTGCCAGCAGTGAGGGGCAGCTCTATGGCTACACCTTC | CASSEGQLYGYTF | few | NA | TRBJ1-2 | TRBV2
TGTGCCAGCAGCCAACAGGGGTCGGAAAAACTGTTTTTT | CASSQQGSEKLFF | NA | TRBD1 | TRBJ1-4 | TRBV5-6
TGTGCCAGCAGCCCCCGCCTAGCGAATGAGCAGTTCTTC | CASSPRLANEQFF | NA | NA | TRBJ2-1 | TRBV7-2
TGTGCCAGCAGTCGTGGACAGGGCACCTACGAGCAGTACTTC | CASSRGQGTYEQYF | NA | TRBD1 | TRBJ2-7 | TRBV6-5
TGTGCCAGCAGTCCCGGGACAGGGGTACAGTGGGAGCAGTACTTC | CASSPGTGVQWEQYF | NA | TRBD1 | TRBJ2-7 | TRBV12-3/TRBV12-4
TGTGCCAGCAGGATGACAGGTTTCGGGGGCTATGGCTACACCTTC | CASRMTGFGGYGYTF | NA | NA | TRBJ1-2 | TRBV6-1
TGTGCCAGCGGGCAGGGACAGATCAATGAGCAGTTCTTC | CASGQGQINEQFF | NA | TRBD1 | TRBJ2-1 | TRBV12-3/TRBV12-4
TGCGCCAGCAGCCAAGAAGGTGCTCTGGTACTCTATGGCTACACCTTC | CASSQEGALVLYGYTF | few | NA | TRBJ1-2 | TRBV4-1
TGCAGCGTTAAAGGTGGGGGGAGCTATGGCTACACCTTC | CSVKGGGSYGYTF | NA | NA | TRBJ1-2 | TRBV29-1
TGTGCCAGCAGCGCCCGCAGGGGAATTGGACAGCCCCAGCATTTT | CASSARRGIGQPQHF | NA | NA | TRBJ1-5 | TRBV7-2
TGCAGTGCTACCAGAGCGGCAGCCTACAATGAGCAGTTCTTC | CSATRAAAYNEQFF | few | NA | TRBJ2-1 | TRBV20-1
TGTGCCACCAGTGATTTCCAGGGCAATGAGCAGTTCTTC | CATSDFQGNEQFF | NA | NA | TRBJ2-1 | TRBV24-1
TGTGCCAGCAGTTACGGGGTTCTTCAGCCCCAGCATTTT | CASSYGVLQPQHF | NA | NA | TRBJ1-5 | TRBV6-2/TRBV6-3
TGCGCCAGCAGCTTGGGACAGACCAGCTCCTACGAGCAGTACTTC | CASSLGQTSSYEQYF | NA | NA | TRBJ2-7 | TRBV5-1
TGTGCCAGCAGCCGCTATGGGACTAGCGGGGGGGTAGAGACCCAGTACTTC | CASSRYGTSGGVETQYF | NA | TRBD2 | TRBJ2-5 | TRBV7-2
TGTGCCAGCAGTTTTCTCGGGAGGGTTTACCAGTTCTTC | CASSFLGRVYQFF | NA | TRBD2 | TRBJ2-1 | TRBV7-2
TGTGCCAGCAGTTATGTGGGTAACTATGGCTACACCTTC | CASSYVGNYGYTF | few | NA | TRBJ1-2 | TRBV6-5
TGCGCCAGCAGCCCGGAGAGGAGCTCCTACAATGAGCAGTTCTTC | CASSPERSSYNEQFF | many | NA | TRBJ2-1 | TRBV4-3
TGCGCCAGCAGTCAATCGCCGGGCATGAACACTGAAGCTTTCTTT | CASSQSPGMNTEAFF | few | NA | TRBJ1-1 | TRBV23-1
TGTGCCAGCAGCTCTACAGGACAGGGGGATCAAGAGACCCAGTACTTC | CASSSTGQGDQETQYF | NA | TRBD1 | TRBJ2-5 | TRBV28
TGTGCCACCAGCAGAGACCGAGGACAGGACGAGCAGTACTTC | CATSRDRGQDEQYF | NA | TRBD1 | TRBJ2-7 | TRBV15